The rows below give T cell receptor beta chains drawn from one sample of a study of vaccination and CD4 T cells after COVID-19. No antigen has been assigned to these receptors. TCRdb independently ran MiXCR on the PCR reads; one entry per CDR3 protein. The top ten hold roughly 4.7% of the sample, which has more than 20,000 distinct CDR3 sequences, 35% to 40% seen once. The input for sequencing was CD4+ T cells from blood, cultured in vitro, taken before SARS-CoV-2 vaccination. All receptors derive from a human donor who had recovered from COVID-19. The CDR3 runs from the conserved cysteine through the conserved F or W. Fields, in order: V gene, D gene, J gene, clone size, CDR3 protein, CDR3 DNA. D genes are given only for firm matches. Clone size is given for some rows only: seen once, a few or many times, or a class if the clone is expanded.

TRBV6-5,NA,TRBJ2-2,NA,CASSWGTNTGELFF,TGTGCCAGCAGTTGGGGCACGAACACCGGGGAGCTGTTTTTT
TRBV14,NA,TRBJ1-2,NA,CASSHLPGGNYGYTF,TGTGCCAGCAGCCACCTTCCGGGGGGCAACTATGGCTACACCTTC
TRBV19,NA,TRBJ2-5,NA,CASSNTIRGETQYF,TGTGCCAGTAGCAACACTATCCGGGGGGAGACCCAGTACTTC
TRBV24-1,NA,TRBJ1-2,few,CATSDTYGYTF,TGTGCCACCAGTGATACCTATGGCTACACCTTC
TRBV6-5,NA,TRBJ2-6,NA,CASSYSWGTTGANVLTF,TGTGCCAGCAGTTACTCGTGGGGGACAACTGGGGCCAACGTCCTGACTTTC
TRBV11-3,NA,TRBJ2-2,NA,CASSLGTANTGELFF,TGTGCCAGCAGCTTAGGGACAGCCAACACCGGGGAGCTGTTTTTT
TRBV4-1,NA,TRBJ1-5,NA,CASSQVIVGVRQPQHF,TGCGCCAGCAGCCAAGTTATCGTGGGGGTAAGACAGCCCCAGCATTTT
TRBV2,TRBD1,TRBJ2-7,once,CASKGQGVYEQYF,TGTGCCAGCAAAGGACAGGGGGTCTACGAGCAGTACTTC
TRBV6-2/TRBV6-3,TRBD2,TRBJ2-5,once,CASRGLAGGGETQYF,TGTGCCAGCAGGGGACTAGCGGGTGGTGGTGAGACCCAGTACTTC
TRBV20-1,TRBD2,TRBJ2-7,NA,CSASGAGTSAYEQYF,TGCAGTGCTAGTGGGGCCGGGACTAGCGCCTACGAGCAGTACTTC